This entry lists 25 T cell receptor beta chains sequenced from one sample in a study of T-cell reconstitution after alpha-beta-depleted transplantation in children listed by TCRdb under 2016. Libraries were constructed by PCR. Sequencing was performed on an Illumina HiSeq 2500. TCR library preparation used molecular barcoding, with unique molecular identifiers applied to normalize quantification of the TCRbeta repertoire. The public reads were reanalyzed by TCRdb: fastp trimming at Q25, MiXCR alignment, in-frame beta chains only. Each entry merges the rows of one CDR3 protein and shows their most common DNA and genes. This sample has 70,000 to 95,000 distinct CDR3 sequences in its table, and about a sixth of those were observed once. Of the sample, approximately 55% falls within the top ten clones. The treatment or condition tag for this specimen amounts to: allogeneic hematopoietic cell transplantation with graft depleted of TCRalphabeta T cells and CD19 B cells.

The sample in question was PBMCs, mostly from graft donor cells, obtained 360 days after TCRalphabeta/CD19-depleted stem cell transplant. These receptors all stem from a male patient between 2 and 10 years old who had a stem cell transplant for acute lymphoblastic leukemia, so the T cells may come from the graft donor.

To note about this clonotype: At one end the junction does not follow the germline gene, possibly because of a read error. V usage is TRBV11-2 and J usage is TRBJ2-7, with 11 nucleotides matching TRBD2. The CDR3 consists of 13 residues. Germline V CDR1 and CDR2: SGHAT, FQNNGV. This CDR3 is CASSLDLSGRAVF. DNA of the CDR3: TGTGCCAGCAGCTTAGATCTTAGCGGGAGGGCCGTGTTC. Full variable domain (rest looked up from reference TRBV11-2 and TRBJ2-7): EAGVAQSPRYKIIEKRQSVAFWCNPISGHATLYWYQQILGQGPKLLIQFQNNGVVDDSQLPKDRFSAERLKGVDSTLKIQPAKLEDSAVYLCASSLDLSGRAVFGPGTRLTVT.

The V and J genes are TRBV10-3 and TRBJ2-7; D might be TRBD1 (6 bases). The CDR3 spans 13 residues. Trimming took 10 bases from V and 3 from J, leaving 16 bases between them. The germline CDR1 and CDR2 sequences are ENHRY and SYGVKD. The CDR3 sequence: CASKNTGIYEQYF. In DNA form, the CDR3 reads TGTGCCAGCAAAAACACAGGGATCTACGAGCAGTACTTC.

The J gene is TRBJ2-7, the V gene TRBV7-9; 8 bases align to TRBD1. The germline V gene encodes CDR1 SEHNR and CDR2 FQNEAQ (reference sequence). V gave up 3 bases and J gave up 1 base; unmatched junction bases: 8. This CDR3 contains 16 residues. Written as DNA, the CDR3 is TGTGCCAGCAGCTTGGCAGGGGGCGTAGCGTCCTACGAGCAGTACTTC. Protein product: CASSLAGGVASYEQYF.

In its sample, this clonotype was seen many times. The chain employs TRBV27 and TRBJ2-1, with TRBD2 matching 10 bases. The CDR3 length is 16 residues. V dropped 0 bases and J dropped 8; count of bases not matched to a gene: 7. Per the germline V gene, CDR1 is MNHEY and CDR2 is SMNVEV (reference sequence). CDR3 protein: CASSLSRLAGADEQFF. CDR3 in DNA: TGTGCCAGCAGTTTATCGAGGCTAGCGGGAGCCGATGAGCAGTTCTTC.

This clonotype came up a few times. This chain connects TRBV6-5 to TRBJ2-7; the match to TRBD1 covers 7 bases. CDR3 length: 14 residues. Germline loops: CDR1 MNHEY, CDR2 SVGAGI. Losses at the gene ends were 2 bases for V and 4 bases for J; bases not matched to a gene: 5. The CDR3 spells CASSYGGRGYEQYF. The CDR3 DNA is TGTGCCAGCAGTTACGGGGGCAGGGGGTACGAGCAGTACTTC.

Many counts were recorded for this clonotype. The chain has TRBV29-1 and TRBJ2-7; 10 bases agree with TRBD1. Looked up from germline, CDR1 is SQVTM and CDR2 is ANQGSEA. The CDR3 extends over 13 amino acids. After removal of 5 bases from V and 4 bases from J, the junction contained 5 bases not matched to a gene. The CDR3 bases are TGCAGCGTTTGCCGGGACAGGGGATACGAGCAGTACTTC. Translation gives CSVCRDRGYEQYF.

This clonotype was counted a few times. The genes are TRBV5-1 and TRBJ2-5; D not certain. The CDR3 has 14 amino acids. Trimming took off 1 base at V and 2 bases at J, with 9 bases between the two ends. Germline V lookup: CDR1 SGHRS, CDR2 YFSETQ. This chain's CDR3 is CASSLRARQETQYF. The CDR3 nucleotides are TGCGCCAGCAGCTTGAGGGCCAGACAAGAGACCCAGTACTTC. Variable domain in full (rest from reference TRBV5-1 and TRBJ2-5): KAGVTQTPRYLIKTRGQQVTLSCSPISGHRSVSWYQQTPGQGLQFLFEYFSETQRNKGNFPGRFSGRQFSNSRSEMNVSTLELGDSALYLCASSLRARQETQYFGPGTRLLVL.

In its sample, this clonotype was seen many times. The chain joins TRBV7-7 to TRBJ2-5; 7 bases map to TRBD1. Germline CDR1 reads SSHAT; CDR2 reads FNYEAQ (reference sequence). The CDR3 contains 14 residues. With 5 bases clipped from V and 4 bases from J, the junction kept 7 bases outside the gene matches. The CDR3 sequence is CASSPRQGVETQYF. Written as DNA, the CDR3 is TGTGCCAGCAGCCCTCGACAGGGTGTAGAGACCCAGTACTTC.

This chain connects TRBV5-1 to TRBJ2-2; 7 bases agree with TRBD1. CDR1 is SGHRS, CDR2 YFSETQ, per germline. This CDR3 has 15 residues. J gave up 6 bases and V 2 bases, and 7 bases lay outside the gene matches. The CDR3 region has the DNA TGCGCCAGCAGCTTTGGGGGACAGCATGCCGGGGAGCTGTTTTTT. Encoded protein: CASSFGGQHAGELFF.

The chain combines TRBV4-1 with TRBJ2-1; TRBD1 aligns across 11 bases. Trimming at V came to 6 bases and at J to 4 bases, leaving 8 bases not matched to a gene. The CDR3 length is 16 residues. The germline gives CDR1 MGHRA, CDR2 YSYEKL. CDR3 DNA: TGCGCCAGCAGTCATTCCGGGACAGGGGGGTACAATGAGCAGTTCTTC. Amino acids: CASSHSGTGGYNEQFF.

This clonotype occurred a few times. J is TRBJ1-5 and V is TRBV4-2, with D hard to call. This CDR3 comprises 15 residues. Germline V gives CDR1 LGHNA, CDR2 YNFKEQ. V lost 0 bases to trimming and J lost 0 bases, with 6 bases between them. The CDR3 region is CASSQETASNQPQHF. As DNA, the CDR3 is TGTGCCAGCAGCCAAGAGACGGCTAGCAATCAGCCCCAGCATTTT.

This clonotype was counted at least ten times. CDR3 region: CASSLAGTGANVLTF. The CDR3 DNA reads as TGCGCCAGCAGCTTGGCGGGGACAGGGGCCAACGTCCTGACTTTC. The chain couples TRBV5-1 to TRBJ2-6, with D possibly TRBD1 on 6 matching bases. The CDR3 contains 15 residues. Trimming removed 0 bases from V and 4 bases from J, with 8 bases in between. Germline V gene sequence: CDR1 SGHRS, CDR2 YFSETQ. The full variable domain, rest sourced from reference TRBV5-1 and TRBJ2-6, is KAGVTQTPRYLIKTRGQQVTLSCSPISGHRSVSWYQQTPGQGLQFLFEYFSETQRNKGNFPGRFSGRQFSNSRSEMNVSTLELGDSALYLCASSLAGTGANVLTFGAGSRLTVL.

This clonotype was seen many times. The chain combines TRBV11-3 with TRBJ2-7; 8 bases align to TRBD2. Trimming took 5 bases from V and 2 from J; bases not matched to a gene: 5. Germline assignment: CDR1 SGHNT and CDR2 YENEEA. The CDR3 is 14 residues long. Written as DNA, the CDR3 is TGTGCCAGCAGCCTGACTAGCGCCGCCTACGAGCAGTACTTC. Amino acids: CASSLTSAAYEQYF.

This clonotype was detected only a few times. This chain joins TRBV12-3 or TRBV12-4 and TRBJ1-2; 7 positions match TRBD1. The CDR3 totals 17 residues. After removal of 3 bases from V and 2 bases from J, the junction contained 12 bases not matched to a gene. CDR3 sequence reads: CASSFPRSIQGNYGYTF. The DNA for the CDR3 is TGTGCCAGCAGTTTCCCCCGATCTATACAGGGGAACTATGGCTACACCTTC.

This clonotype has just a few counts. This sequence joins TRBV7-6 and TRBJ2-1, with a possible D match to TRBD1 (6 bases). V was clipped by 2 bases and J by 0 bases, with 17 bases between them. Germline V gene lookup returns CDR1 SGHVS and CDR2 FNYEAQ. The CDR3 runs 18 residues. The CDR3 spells CASSLTVGSGASYNEQFF. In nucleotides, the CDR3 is TGTGCCAGCAGCTTAACCGTGGGGTCAGGGGCCTCCTACAATGAGCAGTTCTTC.

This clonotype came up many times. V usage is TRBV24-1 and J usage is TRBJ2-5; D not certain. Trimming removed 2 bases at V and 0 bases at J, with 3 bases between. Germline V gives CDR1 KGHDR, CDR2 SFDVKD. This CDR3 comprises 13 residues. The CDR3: CATSDSDQETQYF. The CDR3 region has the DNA TGTGCCACCAGTGATTCGGACCAAGAGACCCAGTACTTC.

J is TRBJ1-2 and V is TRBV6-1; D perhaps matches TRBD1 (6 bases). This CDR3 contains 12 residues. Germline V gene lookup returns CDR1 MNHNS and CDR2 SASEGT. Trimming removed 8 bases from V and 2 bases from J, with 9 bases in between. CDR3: CASFGQNYGYTF. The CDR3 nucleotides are TGTGCCAGCTTCGGACAGAACTATGGCTACACCTTC.

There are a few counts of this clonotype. CDR3 amino acids: CASSLFSGRDNEQFF. As DNA, the CDR3 is TGTGCCAGCAGTTTATTTAGCGGGAGGGACAATGAGCAGTTCTTC. The genes are TRBV12-3 or TRBV12-4 and TRBJ2-1; 11 nucleotides line up with TRBD2. This CDR3 spans 15 amino acids. With V trimmed by 2 bases and J by 5 bases, 2 bases remained unmatched.

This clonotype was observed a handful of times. The CDR3 coding sequence is TGTGCCATCAGAAGCACAGGGACCAACTATGGCTACACCTTC. Protein product: CAIRSTGTNYGYTF. The gene calls are TRBV10-3 and TRBJ1-2, with D perhaps matching TRBD1 (6 bases). The CDR3 contains 14 residues. CDR1 ENHRY and CDR2 SYGVKD come from the germline V gene. The V gene lost 6 bases and the J gene lost 2 bases, with 13 bases spanning the gap.

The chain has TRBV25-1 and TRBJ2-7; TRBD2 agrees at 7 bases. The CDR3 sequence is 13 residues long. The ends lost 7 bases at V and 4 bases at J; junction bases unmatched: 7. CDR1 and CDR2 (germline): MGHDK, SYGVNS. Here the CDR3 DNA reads TGTGCCAGCAATCGAGCGGGGACTTACGAGCAGTACTTC. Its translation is CASNRAGTYEQYF.

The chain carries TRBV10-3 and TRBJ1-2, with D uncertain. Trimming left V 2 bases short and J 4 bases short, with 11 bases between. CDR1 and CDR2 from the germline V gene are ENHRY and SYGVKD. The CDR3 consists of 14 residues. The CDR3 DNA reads TGTGCCATCAGTGAGGGGCCATTGGGCTATGGCTACACCTTC. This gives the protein CAISEGPLGYGYTF.

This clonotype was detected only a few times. CDR3 bases: TGCAGTGCTAGGTTCGTCCAAGAGACCCAGTACTTC. Its translation: CSARFVQETQYF. V is TRBV20-1 and J is TRBJ2-5; D is unclear. CDR1 is DFQATT, CDR2 SNEGSKA, per germline (reference sequence). Trimming took 3 bases from V and 1 from J, leaving 6 bases between them. The CDR3 spans 12 residues.

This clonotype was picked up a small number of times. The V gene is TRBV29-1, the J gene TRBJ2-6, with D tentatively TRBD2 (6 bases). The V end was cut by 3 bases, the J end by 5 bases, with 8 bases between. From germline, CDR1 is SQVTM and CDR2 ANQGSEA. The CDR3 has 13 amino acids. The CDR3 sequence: CSVEAGRANVLTF. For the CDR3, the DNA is TGCAGCGTTGAGGCGGGGAGGGCCAACGTCCTGACTTTC.

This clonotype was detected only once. The CDR3 is CASSVRDRYYEQYF. The CDR3 coding sequence is TGTGCCAGCAGTGTCCGGGACAGGTACTACGAGCAGTACTTC. The gene calls are TRBV6-1 and TRBJ2-7, with 8 bases aligning to TRBD1. There are 14 residues in the CDR3. The germline gives CDR1 MNHNS, CDR2 SASEGT. V lost 4 bases to trimming and J lost 3 bases; unmatched junction nucleotides: 5.

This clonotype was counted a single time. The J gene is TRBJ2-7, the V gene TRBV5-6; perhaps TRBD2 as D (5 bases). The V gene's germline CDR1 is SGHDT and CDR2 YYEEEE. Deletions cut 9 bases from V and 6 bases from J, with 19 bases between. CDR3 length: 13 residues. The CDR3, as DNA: TGTGCCATGAGCCCCGGGGTCCTCGGCGAGCAGTACTTC. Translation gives CAMSPGVLGEQYF.